The clone carrying this TCR beta chain was observed a handful of times. What it binds is not known. Per the germline V gene, CDR1 is KGHSH and CDR2 is LQKENI. V lost 0 bases, J lost 2 bases, and 8 bases lay in between. The CDR3 has 14 residues. This sample is part of a study of T cells in Graves' hyperthyroidism and ophthalmopathy. Study-wide results and caveats: In the analysis, a 13 V-J model separated ophthalmopathy from stable hyperthyroidism.

TCR beta CDR3 sequences were amplified from RNA transcripts. HTBI primers drove first-round RT-PCR of the TCR CDR3. Via MiXCR, TCRdb re-called the multiplex PCR reads, giving one row per CDR3 protein. This repertoire shows hundreds of thousands of distinct CDR3 sequences, less than 15% found once; its top ten account for 9.5% to 13%. Uncontrolled infection, other autoimmune disease, pregnancy or lactation excluded patients. The J gene is TRBJ2-7, the V gene TRBV18; D might be TRBD2 (5 bases). The receptor was derived from a woman younger than 30 with Graves' hyperthyroidism. The material sequenced was blood. The CDR3 is CASSPPGETYEQYF. The DNA of the CDR3 is TGTGCCAGCTCACCACCGGGAGAGACCTACGAGCAGTACTTC.